This T cell receptor beta chain is drawn from a study of blood T cell repertoires in COVID-19. With V trimmed by 3 bases and J by 5 bases, 8 bases remained unmatched. The length of the CDR3 is 15 residues. In germline, CDR1 is MNHEY, CDR2 SVGEGT. This table comes from immunoSEQ multiplex PCR, and its TCRdb copy is limited to in-frame clones, with some not included. The sample records about 70,000 clones, approximately 85% being singletons. Sequenced: peripheral blood. The sequence derives from an elderly man with acute or convalescent COVID-19. The chain is built from TRBV6-2 or TRBV6-3 and TRBJ1-2, with 8 bases identical to TRBD1. CDR3 nucleotides: TGTGCCAGCAGTTATTCGGACAGGGCGGGGTATGGCTACACCTTC. Protein sequence: CASSYSDRAGYGYTF.